This record concerns one TCR beta chain sequence. V lost 3 bases, J lost 5 bases, and 7 bases stayed unmatched. The CDR3 loop spans 17 amino acids. Germline V CDR1 and CDR2: SGHTA, FQGNSA. These data come from a study of blood T cell repertoires in COVID-19. Study summary: PBMCs, B-cell-depleted T cells, or T cells were the source of the cDNA or gDNA that made up the material.

Per the study methods: Reference gene primer amplification gave nucleated cell count estimates. The data were produced by immunoSEQ multiplex PCR, yet TCRdb's version contains in-frame clones alone and is incomplete. D and trimming were read from the DNA, whereas the V and J calls and clone size are those reported in that table. This table holds about 180,000 clones, 80% to 90% found once. This receptor was obtained from a man in his forties or fifties with active or convalescent COVID-19. The material sequenced was peripheral blood. V gene TRBV7-2 combines with J gene TRBJ2-1, with 13 bases that match TRBD2. The CDR3 reads CASSLRLAGGMDNEQFF. The CDR3 DNA reads TGTGCCAGCAGCTTGCGACTAGCGGGGGGAATGGACAATGAGCAGTTCTTC.